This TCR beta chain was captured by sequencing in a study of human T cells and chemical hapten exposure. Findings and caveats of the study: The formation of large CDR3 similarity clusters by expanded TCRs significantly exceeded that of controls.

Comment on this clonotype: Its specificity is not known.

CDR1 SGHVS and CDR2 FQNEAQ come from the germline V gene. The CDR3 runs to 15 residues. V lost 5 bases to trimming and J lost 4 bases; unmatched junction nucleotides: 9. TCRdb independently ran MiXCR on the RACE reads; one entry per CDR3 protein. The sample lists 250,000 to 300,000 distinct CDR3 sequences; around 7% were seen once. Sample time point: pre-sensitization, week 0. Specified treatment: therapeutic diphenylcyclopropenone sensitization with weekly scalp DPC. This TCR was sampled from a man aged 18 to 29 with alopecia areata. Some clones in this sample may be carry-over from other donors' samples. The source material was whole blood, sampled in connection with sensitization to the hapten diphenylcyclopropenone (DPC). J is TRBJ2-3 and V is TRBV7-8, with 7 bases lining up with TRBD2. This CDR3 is CASSPEGLAADTQYF. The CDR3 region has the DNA TGTGCCAGCAGCCCTGAGGGGCTAGCGGCAGATACGCAGTATTTT.